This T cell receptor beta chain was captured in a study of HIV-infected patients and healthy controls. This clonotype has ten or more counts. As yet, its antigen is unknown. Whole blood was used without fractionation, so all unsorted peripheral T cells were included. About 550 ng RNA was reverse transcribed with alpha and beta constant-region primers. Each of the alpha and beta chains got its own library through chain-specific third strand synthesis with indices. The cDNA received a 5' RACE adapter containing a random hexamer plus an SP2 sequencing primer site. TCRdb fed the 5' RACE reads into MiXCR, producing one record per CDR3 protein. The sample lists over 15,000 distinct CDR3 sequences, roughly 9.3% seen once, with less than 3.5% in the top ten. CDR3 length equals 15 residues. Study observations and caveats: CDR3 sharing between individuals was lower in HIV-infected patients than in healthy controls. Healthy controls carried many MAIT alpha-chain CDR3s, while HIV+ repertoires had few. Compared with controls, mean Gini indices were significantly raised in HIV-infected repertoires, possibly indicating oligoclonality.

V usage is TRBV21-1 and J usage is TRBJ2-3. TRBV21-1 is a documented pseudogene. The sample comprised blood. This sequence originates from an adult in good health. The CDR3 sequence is CASSKVVGIPDTQYF. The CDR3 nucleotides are TGTGCCAGCAGCAAAGTGGTAGGGATCCCAGATACGCAGTATTTT.